These T cell receptor beta chains were read from a single sample in a study of beta chain features in type 1 diabetes. Only in-frame clones appear in the TCRdb table, and some are missing; sequencing was by immunoSEQ multiplex PCR. The repertoire has some 220,000 clones, about a tenth of them found once; the top ten carry over 1%. Sequenced sample: central memory CD4+ T cells from blood. The receptors come from a man aged 18 to 35 in good health. CDR3s include the opening cysteine and the closing phenylalanine or tryptophan. The D gene is left open where the match is weak. A row's size may be missing; if present it is once, few, many or a size class.

CAWSVGQGAQSNEKLFF | TGTGCCTGGAGTGTGGGACAGGGGGCGCAAAGTAATGAAAAACTGTTTTTT | TRBV30 | TRBD1 | 17 | TRBJ1-4 | few
CASRLAGIDNEQFF | TGTGCCAGCAGGTTAGCGGGAATCGACAATGAGCAGTTCTTC | TRBV7-2 | TRBD2 | 14 | TRBJ2-1 | few
CASRSGLAGVDYEQYF | TGTGCCAGCAGGTCGGGACTAGCGGGAGTGGACTACGAGCAGTACTTC | TRBV7-2 | TRBD2 | 16 | TRBJ2-7 | NA
CAWRIGVGAYNEQFF | TGTGCCTGGAGGATCGGGGTTGGGGCCTACAATGAGCAGTTCTTC | TRBV30 | NA | 15 | TRBJ2-1 | many
CASSYERLAGRETQYF | TGTGCCAGCAGTTACGAACGACTAGCGGGACGGGAGACCCAGTACTTC | TRBV6-6 | TRBD2 | 16 | TRBJ2-5 | few
CSVEEGKGGSPTKAFF | TGCAGCGTTGAAGAAGGAAAGGGGGGCTCTCCTACTAAAGCTTTCTTT | TRBV29-1 | NA | 16 | TRBJ1-1 | NA
CASSNYRGEGETQYF | TGTGCCAGCAGCAACTATAGGGGGGAGGGAGAGACCCAGTACTTC | TRBV7-6 | NA | 15 | TRBJ2-5 | NA
CASSTLLAGGFNEQFF | TGTGCCAGTAGTACGCTACTAGCGGGAGGGTTTAATGAGCAGTTCTTC | TRBV19 | TRBD2 | 16 | TRBJ2-1 | NA
CASTRDRSPLETQYF | TGTGCCAGCACCCGGGACCGGAGCCCATTAGAGACCCAGTACTTC | TRBV18 | NA | 15 | TRBJ2-5 | NA
CASSPPELNIQYF | TGTGCCAGCTCACCACCGGAGTTAAACATTCAGTACTTC | TRBV18 | NA | 13 | TRBJ2-4 | few
CASSGRQSPALGGLQHF | TGTGCCAGCAGCGGACGACAGTCCCCAGCCCTGGGGGGCCTCCAGCATTTT | TRBV7-9 | NA | 17 | TRBJ1-5 | NA
CASRGLAGGPYEQYF | TGTGCCAGCAGGGGACTAGCGGGAGGCCCCTACGAGCAGTACTTC | TRBV6-5 | TRBD2 | 15 | TRBJ2-7 | NA